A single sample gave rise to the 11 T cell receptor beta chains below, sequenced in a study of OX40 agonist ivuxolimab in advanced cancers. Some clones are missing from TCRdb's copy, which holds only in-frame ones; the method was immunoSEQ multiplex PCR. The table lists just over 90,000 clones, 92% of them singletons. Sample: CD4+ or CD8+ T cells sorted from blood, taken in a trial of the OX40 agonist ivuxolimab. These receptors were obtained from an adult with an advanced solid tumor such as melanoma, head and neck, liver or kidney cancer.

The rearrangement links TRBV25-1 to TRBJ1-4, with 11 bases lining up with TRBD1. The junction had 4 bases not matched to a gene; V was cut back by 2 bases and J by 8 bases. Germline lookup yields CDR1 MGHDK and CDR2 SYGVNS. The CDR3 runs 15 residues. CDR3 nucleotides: TGTGCCAGCAGTGAAGTGGGGACAGGGGGGGAAAAACTGTTTTTT. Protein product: CASSEVGTGGEKLFF.

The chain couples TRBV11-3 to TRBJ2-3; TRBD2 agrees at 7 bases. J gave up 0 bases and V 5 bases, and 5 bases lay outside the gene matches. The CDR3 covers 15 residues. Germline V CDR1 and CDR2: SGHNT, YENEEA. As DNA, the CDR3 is TGTGCCAGCAGCCTGTCTAGCGGTAGCACAGATACGCAGTATTTT. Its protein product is CASSLSSGSTDTQYF.

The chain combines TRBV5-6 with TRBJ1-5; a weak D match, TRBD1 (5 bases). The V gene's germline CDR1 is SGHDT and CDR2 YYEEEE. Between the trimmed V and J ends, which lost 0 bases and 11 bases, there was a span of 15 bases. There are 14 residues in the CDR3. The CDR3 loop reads CASSLGRAGVTQHF. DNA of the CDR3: TGTGCCAGCAGCTTGGGCCGGGCGGGGGTGACCCAGCATTTT.

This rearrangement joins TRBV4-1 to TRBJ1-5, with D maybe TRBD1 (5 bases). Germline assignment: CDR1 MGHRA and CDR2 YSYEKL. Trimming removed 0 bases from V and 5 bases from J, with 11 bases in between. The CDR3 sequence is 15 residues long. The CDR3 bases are TGCGCCAGCAGCCAAGAAGGGGCGGGCTATCAGCCCCAGCATTTT. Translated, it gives CASSQEGAGYQPQHF.

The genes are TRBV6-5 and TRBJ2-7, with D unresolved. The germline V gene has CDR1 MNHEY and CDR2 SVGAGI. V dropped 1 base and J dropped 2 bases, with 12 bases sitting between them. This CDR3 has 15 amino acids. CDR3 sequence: CASSYWAPPTYEQYF. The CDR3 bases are TGTGCCAGCAGTTACTGGGCTCCCCCGACCTACGAGCAGTACTTC.

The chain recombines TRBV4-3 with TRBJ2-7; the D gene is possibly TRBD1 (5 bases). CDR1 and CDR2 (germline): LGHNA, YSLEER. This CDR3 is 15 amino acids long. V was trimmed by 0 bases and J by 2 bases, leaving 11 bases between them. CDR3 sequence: CASSQDTGRPYEQYF. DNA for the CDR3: TGCGCCAGCAGCCAAGACACAGGTCGCCCCTACGAGCAGTACTTC.

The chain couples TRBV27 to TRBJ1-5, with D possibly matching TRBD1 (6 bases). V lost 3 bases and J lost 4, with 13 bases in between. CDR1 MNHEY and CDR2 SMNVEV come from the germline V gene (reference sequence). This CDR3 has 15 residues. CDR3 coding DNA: TGTGCCAGCAGTTTCACCCGACAGGTTAATCAGCCCCAGCATTTT. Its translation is CASSFTRQVNQPQHF.

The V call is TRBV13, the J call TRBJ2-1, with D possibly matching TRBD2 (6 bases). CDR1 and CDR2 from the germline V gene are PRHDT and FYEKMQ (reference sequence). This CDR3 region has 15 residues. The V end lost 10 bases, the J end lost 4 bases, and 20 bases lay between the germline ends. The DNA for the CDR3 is TGTGCCACCCTACCGCCGCGGGACTCTTACAATGAGCAGTTCTTC. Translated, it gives CATLPPRDSYNEQFF.

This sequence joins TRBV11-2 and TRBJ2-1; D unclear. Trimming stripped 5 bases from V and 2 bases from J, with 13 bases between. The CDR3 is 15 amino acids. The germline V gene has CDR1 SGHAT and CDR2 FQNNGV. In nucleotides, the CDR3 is TGTGCCAGCAGCGTGGGTGTCCTCGCCTACAATGAGCAGTTCTTC. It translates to CASSVGVLAYNEQFF.

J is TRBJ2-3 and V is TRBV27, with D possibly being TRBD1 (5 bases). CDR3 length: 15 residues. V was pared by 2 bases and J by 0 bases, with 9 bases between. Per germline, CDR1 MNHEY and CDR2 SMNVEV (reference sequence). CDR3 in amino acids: CASSLQGASTDTQYF. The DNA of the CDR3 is TGTGCCAGCAGTTTACAGGGCGCTAGCACAGATACGCAGTATTTT.

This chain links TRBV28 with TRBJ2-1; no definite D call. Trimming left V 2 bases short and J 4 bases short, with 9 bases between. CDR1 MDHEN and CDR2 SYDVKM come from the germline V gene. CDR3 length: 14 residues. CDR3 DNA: TGTGCCAGCAGTTTACTCACTAAATACAATGAGCAGTTCTTC. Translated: CASSLLTKYNEQFF. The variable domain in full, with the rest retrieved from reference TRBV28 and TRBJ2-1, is DVKVTQSSRYLVKRTGEKVFLECVQDMDHENMFWYRQDPGLGLRLIYFSYDVKMKEKGDIPEGYSVSREKKERFSLILESASTNQTSMYLCASSLLTKYNEQFFGPGTRLTVL.